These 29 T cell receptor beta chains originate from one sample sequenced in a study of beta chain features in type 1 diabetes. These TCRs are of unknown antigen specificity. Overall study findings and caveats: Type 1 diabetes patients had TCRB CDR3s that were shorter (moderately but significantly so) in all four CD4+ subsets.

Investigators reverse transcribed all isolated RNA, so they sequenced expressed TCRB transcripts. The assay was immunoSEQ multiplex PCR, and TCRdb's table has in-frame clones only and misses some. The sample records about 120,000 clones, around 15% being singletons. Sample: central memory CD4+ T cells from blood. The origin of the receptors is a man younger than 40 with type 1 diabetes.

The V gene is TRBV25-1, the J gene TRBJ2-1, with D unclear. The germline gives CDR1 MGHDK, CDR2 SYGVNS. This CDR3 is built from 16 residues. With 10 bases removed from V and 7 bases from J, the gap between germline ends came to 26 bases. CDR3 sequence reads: CANPPPILKSTNEQFF. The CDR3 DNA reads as TGTGCCAACCCCCCACCGATACTAAAGTCCACAAATGAGCAGTTCTTC.

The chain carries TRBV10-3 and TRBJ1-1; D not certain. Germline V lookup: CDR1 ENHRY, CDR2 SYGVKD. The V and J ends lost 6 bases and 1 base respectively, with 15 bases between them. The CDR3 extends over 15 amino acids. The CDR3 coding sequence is TGTGCCATCAGAGCGGCCTCGGAAGGGAACACTGAAGCTTTCTTT. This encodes CAIRAASEGNTEAFF.

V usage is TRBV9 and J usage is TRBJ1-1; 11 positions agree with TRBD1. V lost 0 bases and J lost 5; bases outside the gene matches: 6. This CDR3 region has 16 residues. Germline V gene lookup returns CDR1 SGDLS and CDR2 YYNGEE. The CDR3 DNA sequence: TGTGCCAGCAGCGTAGGGACAGGGGGCGGGTTGACTGAAGCTTTCTTT. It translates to CASSVGTGGGLTEAFF. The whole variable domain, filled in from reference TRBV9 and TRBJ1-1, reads DSGVTQTPKHLITATGQRVTLRCSPRSGDLSVYWYQQSLDQGLQFLIQYYNGEERAKGNILERFSAQQFPDLHSELNLSSLELGDSALYFCASSVGTGGGLTEAFFGQGTRLTVV.

The CDR3 DNA sequence: TGTGCCAGCAGCGCCGGGACTAGCGGCGACAATGAGCAGTTCTTC. Its protein is CASSAGTSGDNEQFF. The V gene is TRBV7-2, the J gene TRBJ2-1; 11 bases line up with TRBD2. Germline V gene data show CDR1 as SGHTA and CDR2 as FQGNSA. The CDR3 runs to 15 residues. V shed 5 bases, J shed 5 bases, and the junction held 5 bases outside the gene matches.

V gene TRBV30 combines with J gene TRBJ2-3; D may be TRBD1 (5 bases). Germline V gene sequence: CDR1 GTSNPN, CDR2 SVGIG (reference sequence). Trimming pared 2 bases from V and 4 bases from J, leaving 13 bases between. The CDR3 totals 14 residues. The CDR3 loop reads CAWSIQGVADTQYF. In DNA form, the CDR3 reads TGTGCCTGGAGTATACAAGGGGTGGCAGATACGCAGTATTTT.

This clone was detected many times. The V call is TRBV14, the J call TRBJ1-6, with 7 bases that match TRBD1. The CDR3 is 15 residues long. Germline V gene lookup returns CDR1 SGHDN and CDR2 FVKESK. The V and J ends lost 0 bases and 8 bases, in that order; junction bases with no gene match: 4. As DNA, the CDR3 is TGTGCCAGCAGCCAAGAGGAGGGGGCACATTCACCCCTCCACTTT. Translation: CASSQEEGAHSPLHF.

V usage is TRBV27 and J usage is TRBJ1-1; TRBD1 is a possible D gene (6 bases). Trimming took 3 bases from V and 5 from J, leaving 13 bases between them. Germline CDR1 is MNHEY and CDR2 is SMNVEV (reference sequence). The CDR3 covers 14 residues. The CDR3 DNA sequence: TGTGCCAGCAGTTTGGGCAGGGGCTGGACTGAAGCTTTCTTT. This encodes CASSLGRGWTEAFF.

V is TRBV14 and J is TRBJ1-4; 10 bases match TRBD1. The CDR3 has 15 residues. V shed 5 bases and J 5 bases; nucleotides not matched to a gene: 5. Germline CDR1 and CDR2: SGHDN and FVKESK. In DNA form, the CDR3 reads TGTGCCAGCAGCGCTACGGGACAGGGGAATGAAAAACTGTTTTTT. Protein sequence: CASSATGQGNEKLFF.

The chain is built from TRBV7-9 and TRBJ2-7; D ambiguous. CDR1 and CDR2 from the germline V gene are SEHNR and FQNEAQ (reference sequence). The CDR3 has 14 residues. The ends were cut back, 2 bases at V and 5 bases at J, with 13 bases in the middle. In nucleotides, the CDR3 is TGTGCCAGCAGCTTAAGGGCAGCGTGGGACGAGCAGTACTTC. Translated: CASSLRAAWDEQYF.

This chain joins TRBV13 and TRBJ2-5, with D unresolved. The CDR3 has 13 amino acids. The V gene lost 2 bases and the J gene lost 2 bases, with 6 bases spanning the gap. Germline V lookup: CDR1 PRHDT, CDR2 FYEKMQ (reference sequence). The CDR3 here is CASSLTRQETQYF. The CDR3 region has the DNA TGTGCCAGCAGCTTAACCAGGCAAGAGACCCAGTACTTC.

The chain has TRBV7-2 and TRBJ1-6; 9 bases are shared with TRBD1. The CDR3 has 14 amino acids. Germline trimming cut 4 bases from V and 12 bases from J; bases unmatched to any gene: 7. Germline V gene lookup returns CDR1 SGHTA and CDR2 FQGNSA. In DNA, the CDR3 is TGTGCCAGCAGCTCCCCGGGACAGGGACTACCCCTCCACTTT. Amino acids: CASSSPGQGLPLHF.

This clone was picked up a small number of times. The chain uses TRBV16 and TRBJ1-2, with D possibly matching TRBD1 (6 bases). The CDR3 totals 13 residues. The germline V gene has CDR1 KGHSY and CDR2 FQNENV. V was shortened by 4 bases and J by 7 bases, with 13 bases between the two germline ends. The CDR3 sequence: CASSLPTGSGYTF. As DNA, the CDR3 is TGTGCCAGCAGCCTCCCTACAGGGTCTGGCTACACCTTC.

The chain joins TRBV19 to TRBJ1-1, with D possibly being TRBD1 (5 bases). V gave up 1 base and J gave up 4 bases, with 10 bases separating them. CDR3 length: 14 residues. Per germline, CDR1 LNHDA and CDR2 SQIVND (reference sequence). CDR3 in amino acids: CASSIGREPTEAFF. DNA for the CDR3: TGTGCCAGTAGTATAGGCAGGGAGCCCACTGAAGCTTTCTTT.

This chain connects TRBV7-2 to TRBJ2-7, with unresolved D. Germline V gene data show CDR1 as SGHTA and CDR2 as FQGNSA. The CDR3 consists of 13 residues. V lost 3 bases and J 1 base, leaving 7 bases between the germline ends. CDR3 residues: CASSLGISYEQYF. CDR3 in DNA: TGTGCCAGCAGCTTGGGGATATCCTACGAGCAGTACTTC.

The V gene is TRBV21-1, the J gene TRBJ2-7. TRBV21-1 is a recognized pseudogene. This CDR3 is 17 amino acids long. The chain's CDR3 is CASSKGRTVEASYEQYF. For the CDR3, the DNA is TGTGCCAGCAGCAAAGGACGTACAGTCGAGGCCTCCTACGAGCAGTACTTC.

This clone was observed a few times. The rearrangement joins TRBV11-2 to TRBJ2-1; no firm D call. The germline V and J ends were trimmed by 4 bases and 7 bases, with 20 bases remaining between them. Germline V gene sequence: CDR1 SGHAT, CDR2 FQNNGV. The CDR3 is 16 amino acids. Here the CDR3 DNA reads TGTGCCAGCAGCTATGGGTTTGTAGGCGCCGTAAATGAGCAGTTCTTC. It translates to CASSYGFVGAVNEQFF.

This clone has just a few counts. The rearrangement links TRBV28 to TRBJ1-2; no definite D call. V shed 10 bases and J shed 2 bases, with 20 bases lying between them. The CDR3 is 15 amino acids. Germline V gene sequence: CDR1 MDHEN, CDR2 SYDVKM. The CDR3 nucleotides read TGTGCCACGCGATTCGGTAGTATCCCCAACTATGGCTACACCTTC. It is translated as CATRFGSIPNYGYTF.

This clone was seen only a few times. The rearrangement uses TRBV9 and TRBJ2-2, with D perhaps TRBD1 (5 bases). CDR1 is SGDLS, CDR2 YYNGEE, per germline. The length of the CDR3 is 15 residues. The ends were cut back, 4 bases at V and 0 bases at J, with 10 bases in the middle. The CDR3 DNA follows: TGTGCCAGCAGCTTAGGGGCGTCGAACACCGGGGAGCTGTTTTTT. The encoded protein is CASSLGASNTGELFF.

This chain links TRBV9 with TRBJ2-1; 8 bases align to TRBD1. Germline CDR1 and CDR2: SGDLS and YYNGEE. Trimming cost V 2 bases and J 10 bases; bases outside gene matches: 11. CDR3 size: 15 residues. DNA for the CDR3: TGTGCCAGCAGCGTTATCAGGGGGCCCCGACCGGAGCAGTTCTTC. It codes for CASSVIRGPRPEQFF.

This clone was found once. CDR3 in amino acids: CASSVNSGTGVGANVLTF. CDR3 coding DNA: TGTGCCAGCAGCGTAAATTCCGGGACAGGGGTTGGGGCCAACGTCCTGACTTTC. The rearrangement links TRBV7-8 to TRBJ2-6; 10 bases fit TRBD1. This CDR3 is built from 18 residues. Looked up from germline, CDR1 is SGHVS and CDR2 is FQNEAQ. V lost 5 bases, J lost 3 bases, and 10 bases stayed unmatched.

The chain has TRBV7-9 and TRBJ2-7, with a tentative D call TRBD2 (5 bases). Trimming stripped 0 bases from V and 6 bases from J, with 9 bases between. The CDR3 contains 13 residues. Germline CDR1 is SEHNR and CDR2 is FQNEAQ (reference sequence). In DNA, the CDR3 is TGTGCCAGCAGCTTAGCGATGGACTTCGAGCAGTACTTC. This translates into CASSLAMDFEQYF.

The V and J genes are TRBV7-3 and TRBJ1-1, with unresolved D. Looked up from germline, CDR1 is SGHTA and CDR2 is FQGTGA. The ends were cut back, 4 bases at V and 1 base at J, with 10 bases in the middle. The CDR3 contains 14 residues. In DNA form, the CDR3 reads TGTGCCAGCAGCTCGTCTCATGCGAACACTGAAGCTTTCTTT. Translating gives CASSSSHANTEAFF.

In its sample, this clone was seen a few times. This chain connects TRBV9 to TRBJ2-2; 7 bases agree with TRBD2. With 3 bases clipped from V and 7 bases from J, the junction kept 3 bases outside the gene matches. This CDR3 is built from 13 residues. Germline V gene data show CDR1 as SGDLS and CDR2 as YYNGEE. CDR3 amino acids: CASSAREGGELFF. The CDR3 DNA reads TGTGCCAGCAGCGCCAGGGAGGGCGGGGAGCTGTTTTTT. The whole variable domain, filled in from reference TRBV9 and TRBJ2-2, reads DSGVTQTPKHLITATGQRVTLRCSPRSGDLSVYWYQQSLDQGLQFLIQYYNGEERAKGNILERFSAQQFPDLHSELNLSSLELGDSALYFCASSAREGGELFFGEGSRLTVL.

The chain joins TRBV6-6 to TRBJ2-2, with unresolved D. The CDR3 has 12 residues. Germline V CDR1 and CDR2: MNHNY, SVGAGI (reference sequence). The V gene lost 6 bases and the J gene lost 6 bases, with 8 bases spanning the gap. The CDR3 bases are TGTGCCAGCAGCCTCCCGGCCGGGGAGCTGTTTTTT. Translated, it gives CASSLPAGELFF.

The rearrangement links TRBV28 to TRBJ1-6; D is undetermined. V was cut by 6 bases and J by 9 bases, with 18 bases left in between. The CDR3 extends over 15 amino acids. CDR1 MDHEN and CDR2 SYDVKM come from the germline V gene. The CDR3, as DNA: TGTGCCAGCAGCCGACCTCTTTCACGGGGTTCACCCCTCCACTTT. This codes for CASSRPLSRGSPLHF.

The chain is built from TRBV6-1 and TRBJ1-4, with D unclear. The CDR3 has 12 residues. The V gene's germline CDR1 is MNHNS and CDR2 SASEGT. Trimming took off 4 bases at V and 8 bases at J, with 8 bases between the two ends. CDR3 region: CASSGSREKLFF. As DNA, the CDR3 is TGTGCCAGCAGTGGGTCCAGGGAAAAACTGTTTTTT.

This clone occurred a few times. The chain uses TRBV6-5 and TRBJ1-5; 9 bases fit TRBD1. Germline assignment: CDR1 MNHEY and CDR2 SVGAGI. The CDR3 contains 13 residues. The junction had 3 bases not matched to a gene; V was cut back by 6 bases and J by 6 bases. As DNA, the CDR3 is TGTGCCAGCAGCCGGACAGGGGTTCAGCCCCAGCATTTT. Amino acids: CASSRTGVQPQHF.

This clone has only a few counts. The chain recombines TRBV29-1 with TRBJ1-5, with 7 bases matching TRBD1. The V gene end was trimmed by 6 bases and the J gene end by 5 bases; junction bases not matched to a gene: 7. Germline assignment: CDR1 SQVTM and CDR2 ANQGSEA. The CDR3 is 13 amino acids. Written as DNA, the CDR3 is TGCAGCGTCCTCGGACAGGCTGATCAGCCCCAGCATTTT. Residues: CSVLGQADQPQHF.

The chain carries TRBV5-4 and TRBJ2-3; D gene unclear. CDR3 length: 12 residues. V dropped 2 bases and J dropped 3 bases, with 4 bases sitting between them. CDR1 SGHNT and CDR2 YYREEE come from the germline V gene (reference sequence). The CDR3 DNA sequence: TGTGCCAGCAGCTTAGAGACAGATACGCAGTATTTT. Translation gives CASSLETDTQYF.